A selection of T cell receptor beta chains follows, all from one sample in a study of control samples from healthy donors and cancer patients. Repertoires were generated with immunoSEQ multiplex PCR, while TCRdb's copy carries only in-frame clones and drops some. Of 85,000 to 95,000 clones listed, roughly 86% are singletons. The sample taken for sequencing was blood. The receptors were gathered from a woman aged 55 to 70 in good health. Each CDR3 is given with its conserved first and last residue. Fields, in order: V gene, D gene, CDR3 length, J gene, clone size, CDR3 protein, CDR3 DNA. The D gene is left open where the match is weak. Size tells how often a clone was seen (once, few, many) or the class of an expanded clone, and some rows leave it out.

V gene: TRBV10-2
D gene: -
CDR3 length: 13
J gene: TRBJ2-5
clone size: few
CDR3 protein: CASSVNYKETQYF
CDR3 DNA: TGCGCCAGCAGTGTGAACTACAAAGAGACCCAGTACTTC

V gene: TRBV21-1
D gene: -
CDR3 length: 14
J gene: TRBJ2-7
clone size: -
CDR3 protein: CASSQRLGGCEQYF
CDR3 DNA: TGTGCCAGCAGCCAGAGGCTGGGGGGCTGCGAGCAGTACTTC

V gene: TRBV11-1
D gene: TRBD1
CDR3 length: 13
J gene: TRBJ2-1
clone size: -
CDR3 protein: CASSSTGGNEQFF
CDR3 DNA: TGTGCCAGCAGCTCCACAGGGGGCAATGAGCAGTTCTTC

V gene: TRBV27
D gene: -
CDR3 length: 18
J gene: TRBJ2-7
clone size: -
CDR3 protein: CALRLRRRGPIKSYEQYF
CDR3 DNA: TGTGCCTTACGGCTTCGACGGCGGGGGCCGATTAAATCCTACGAGCAGTACTTC

V gene: TRBV28
D gene: -
CDR3 length: 14
J gene: TRBJ1-5
clone size: -
CDR3 protein: CASSLGQGYQPQHF
CDR3 DNA: TGTGCCAGCAGTTTAGGGCAGGGTTATCAGCCCCAGCATTTT

V gene: TRBV6-5
D gene: -
CDR3 length: 14
J gene: TRBJ1-5
clone size: -
CDR3 protein: CASSHPGNNQPQHF
CDR3 DNA: TGTGCCAGCAGCCATCCGGGGAACAATCAGCCCCAGCATTTT

V gene: TRBV10-3
D gene: -
CDR3 length: 13
J gene: TRBJ2-1
clone size: -
CDR3 protein: CAISEGLYNEQFF
CDR3 DNA: TGTGCCATCAGTGAGGGACTTTACAATGAGCAGTTCTTC

V gene: TRBV7-9
D gene: TRBD1
CDR3 length: 15
J gene: TRBJ2-1
clone size: once
CDR3 protein: CASSDPSGTGGEQFF
CDR3 DNA: TGTGCCAGCAGCGACCCTTCCGGGACAGGGGGTGAGCAGTTCTTC

V gene: TRBV6-5
D gene: TRBD1
CDR3 length: 15
J gene: TRBJ1-1
clone size: -
CDR3 protein: CASSNPGGKNTEAFF
CDR3 DNA: TGTGCCAGCAGTAACCCAGGGGGAAAGAACACTGAAGCTTTCTTT

V gene: TRBV19
D gene: -
CDR3 length: 14
J gene: TRBJ1-1
clone size: -
CDR3 protein: CASRDGGARTEAFF
CDR3 DNA: TGTGCCAGTAGAGATGGAGGGGCCCGCACTGAAGCTTTCTTT

V gene: TRBV19
D gene: TRBD1
CDR3 length: 16
J gene: TRBJ1-1
clone size: -
CDR3 protein: CASSKPGQPSNTEAFF
CDR3 DNA: TGTGCCAGTAGTAAGCCGGGACAGCCATCGAACACTGAAGCTTTCTTT

V gene: TRBV7-9
D gene: -
CDR3 length: 13
J gene: TRBJ2-1
clone size: once
CDR3 protein: CASSFGKTARQFF
CDR3 DNA: TGTGCCAGCAGCTTCGGGAAAACGGCTAGGCAGTTCTTC

V gene: TRBV4-3
D gene: -
CDR3 length: 13
J gene: TRBJ1-2
clone size: -
CDR3 protein: CASSPNGVDGYTF
CDR3 DNA: TGCGCCAGCAGCCCGAACGGGGTTGATGGCTACACCTTC

V gene: TRBV6-2/TRBV6-3
D gene: -
CDR3 length: 11
J gene: TRBJ1-2
clone size: -
CDR3 protein: CASSDPGGYTF
CDR3 DNA: TGTGCCAGCAGTGACCCAGGAGGCTACACCTTC

V gene: TRBV4-1
D gene: TRBD1
CDR3 length: 13
J gene: TRBJ2-1
clone size: -
CDR3 protein: CASSQTGGQGNFF
CDR3 DNA: TGCGCCAGCAGTCAAACGGGCGGACAGGGAAATTTCTTC